This entry lists 8 T cell receptor beta chains sequenced from one sample in a study of T cell responses to AZD1222 COVID-19 vaccine. Profiled with immunoSEQ multiplex PCR; TCRdb holds only in-frame clones, not every one. The sample holds 90,000 to 150,000 clones; around 85% are singletons and the top ten take about 8.5%. The sequenced sample was peripheral blood, obtained on day 0 of AZD1222 vaccination. These receptors were taken from an adult in good health.

There are many counts of this clone. Distinct nucleotide sequences in the sample also encode this CDR3. The gene calls are TRBV29-1 and TRBJ2-7, with D possibly matching TRBD1 (6 bases). V was clipped by 4 bases and J by 3 bases, with 7 bases between them. Per germline, CDR1 SQVTM and CDR2 ANQGSEA. The CDR3 has 11 amino acids. CDR3 sequence reads: CSVGTDYEQYF. CDR3 in DNA: TGCAGCGTTGGGACAGACTACGAGCAGTACTTC.

The chain couples TRBV2 to TRBJ2-7, with 10 bases aligning to TRBD2. Germline CDR1 reads SNHLY; CDR2 reads FYNNEI. There are 15 residues in the CDR3. V lost 2 bases, J lost 6 bases, and 7 bases stayed unmatched. The CDR3 loop is CASSEYMGLASEQYF. In nucleotides, the CDR3 is TGTGCCAGCAGTGAATATATGGGACTAGCGAGCGAGCAGTACTTC.

The V and J genes are TRBV28 and TRBJ1-2; a possible D gene is TRBD1 (6 bases). Trimming took 4 bases from V and 2 from J, leaving 8 bases between them. Germline V gene sequence: CDR1 MDHEN, CDR2 SYDVKM. The CDR3 runs to 13 residues. The chain's CDR3 is CASSWGANYGYTF. The CDR3 region has the DNA TGTGCCAGCAGTTGGGGGGCGAACTATGGCTACACCTTC.

The CDR3 nucleotides read TGTGCCTGGATGACTAGCGGCCAAGAGACCCAGTACTTC. Its translation: CAWMTSGQETQYF. The J gene is TRBJ2-5, the V gene TRBV30, with 9 bases identical to TRBD2. CDR3 length equals 13 residues. CDR1 GTSNPN and CDR2 SVGIG come from the germline V gene (reference sequence). J was trimmed by 1 base and V by 4 bases; bases with no gene match: 1.

V and J are TRBV29-1 and TRBJ2-6, with D perhaps being TRBD1 or TRBD2 (6 bases each). Germline V CDR1 and CDR2: SQVTM, ANQGSEA. There are 16 residues in the CDR3. V was pared by 4 bases and J by 0 bases, with 13 bases between. CDR3 in amino acids: CSVGRDTLSGANVLTF. CDR3 DNA: TGCAGCGTTGGGAGGGACACCCTCTCTGGGGCCAACGTCCTGACTTTC.

The chain couples TRBV7-3 to TRBJ1-3; no clear D. Germline-derived CDR1 and CDR2 are SGHTA and FQGTGA. CDR3 length equals 15 residues. Trimming stripped 2 bases from V and 3 bases from J, with 11 bases between. The DNA for the CDR3 is TGTGCCAGCAGCTTATTCGGGGAGAGTGGAAACACCATATATTTT. This encodes CASSLFGESGNTIYF.

This rearrangement joins TRBV6-2 or TRBV6-3 to TRBJ1-5; D perhaps matches TRBD1 (6 bases). The CDR3 is 17 residues long. Trimming cost V 2 bases and J 2 bases, with 16 bases left between them. The germline CDR1 and CDR2 sequences are MNHEY and SVGEGT. CDR3 DNA: TGTGCCAGCAGTTACCCCTACAGGGATTCACGCAATCAGCCCCAGCATTTT. Encoded protein: CASSYPYRDSRNQPQHF.

The V call is TRBV30, the J call TRBJ2-7, with TRBD2 matching over 7 bases. CDR1 GTSNPN and CDR2 SVGIG come from the germline V gene (reference sequence). This CDR3 is built from 13 residues. Trimming removed 5 bases from V and 2 bases from J; junction bases left unmatched: 6. This chain's CDR3 is CAWEPGGTYEQYF. The CDR3 coding sequence is TGTGCCTGGGAGCCGGGGGGTACCTACGAGCAGTACTTC.